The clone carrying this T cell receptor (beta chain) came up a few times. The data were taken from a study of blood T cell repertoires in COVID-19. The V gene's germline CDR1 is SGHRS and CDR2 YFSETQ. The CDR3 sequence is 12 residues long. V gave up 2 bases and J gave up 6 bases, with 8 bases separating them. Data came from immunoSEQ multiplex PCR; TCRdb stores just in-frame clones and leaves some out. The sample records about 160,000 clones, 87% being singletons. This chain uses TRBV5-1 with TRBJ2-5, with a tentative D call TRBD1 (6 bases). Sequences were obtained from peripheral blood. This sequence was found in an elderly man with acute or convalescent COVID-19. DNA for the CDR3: TGCGCCAGCAGCTTTGGGGGCCAGACCCAGTACTTC. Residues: CASSFGGQTQYF.